What follows are 5 T cell receptor beta chains derived from one specimen sequenced in a study of neurological immune-mediated disorders. TCRdb analysed the 5' RACE reads with MiXCR anew, one entry per CDR3 protein. The sample lists around 67,000 distinct CDR3 sequences, 5.2% occurring once. Sequenced input: PBMCs. These receptors were collected from a young man with multiple sclerosis.

This clonotype was observed at least ten times. The V call is TRBV20-1, the J call TRBJ1-2; unclear D gene. The CDR3 is 11 residues long. The V and J ends lost 4 bases and 4 bases respectively, with 7 bases between them. The germline V gene has CDR1 DFQATT and CDR2 SNEGSKA (reference sequence). The CDR3 protein is CSATVVYGYTF. The CDR3 region has the DNA TGCAGTGCTACAGTTGTCTATGGCTACACCTTC.

This clonotype was detected ten times or more. The chain uses TRBV20-1 and TRBJ2-3, with 12 bases lining up with TRBD2. V was pared by 5 bases and J by 4 bases, with 4 bases of the junction left unmatched. Germline lookup yields CDR1 DFQATT and CDR2 SNEGSKA (reference sequence). This CDR3 has 14 amino acids. The CDR3 coding sequence is TGCAGTGCTGCGAGACTAGCGGGAGCAGATACGCAGTATTTT. It is translated as CSAARLAGADTQYF.

In its sample, this clonotype was seen many times. The chain recombines TRBV24-1 with TRBJ1-1; no reliable D call. Germline V gene lookup returns CDR1 KGHDR and CDR2 SFDVKD. CDR3 length: 12 amino acids. Deletions cut 7 bases from V and 1 base from J, with 6 bases between. DNA for the CDR3: TGTGCCACCAGGGGAGGGAACACTGAAGCTTTCTTT. Protein sequence: CATRGGNTEAFF.

This clonotype was picked up many times. The chain couples TRBV20-1 to TRBJ2-7; 9 nucleotides line up with TRBD1. This CDR3 is built from 13 residues. Germline V gives CDR1 DFQATT, CDR2 SNEGSKA (reference sequence). Trimming at V came to 5 bases and at J to 2 bases, leaving 4 bases not matched to a gene. In nucleotides, the CDR3 is TGCAGTGCTGTAGGGACAGGGACCTACGAGCAGTACTTC. Amino acids: CSAVGTGTYEQYF.

This clonotype was observed many times. The chain employs TRBV20-1 and TRBJ1-5; the D gene is possibly TRBD1 (6 bases). The CDR3 contains 13 residues. Germline assignment: CDR1 DFQATT and CDR2 SNEGSKA (reference sequence). Trimming took off 1 base at V and 3 bases at J, with 7 bases between the two ends. This CDR3 reads CSARAGANQPQHF. In nucleotides, the CDR3 is TGCAGTGCTAGAGCGGGGGCCAATCAGCCCCAGCATTTT.